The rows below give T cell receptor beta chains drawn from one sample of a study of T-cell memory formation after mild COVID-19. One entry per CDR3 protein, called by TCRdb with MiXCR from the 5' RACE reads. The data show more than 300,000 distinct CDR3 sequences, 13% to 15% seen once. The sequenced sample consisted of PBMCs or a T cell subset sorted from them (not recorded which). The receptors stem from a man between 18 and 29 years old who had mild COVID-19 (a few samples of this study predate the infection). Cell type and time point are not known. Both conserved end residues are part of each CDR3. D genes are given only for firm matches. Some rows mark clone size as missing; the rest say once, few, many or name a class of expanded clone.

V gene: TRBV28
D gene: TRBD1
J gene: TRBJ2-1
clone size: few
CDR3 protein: CASMRSGGHEQFF
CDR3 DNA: TGTGCCAGCATGAGGTCAGGGGGCCATGAGCAGTTCTTC

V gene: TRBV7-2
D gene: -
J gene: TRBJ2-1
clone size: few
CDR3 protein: CASSGITSSYNEQFF
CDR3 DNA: TGTGCCAGCAGCGGAATCACGAGCTCCTACAATGAGCAGTTCTTC

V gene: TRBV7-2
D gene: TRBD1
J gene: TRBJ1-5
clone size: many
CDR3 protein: CASSSYRGSSNQPQHF
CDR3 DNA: TGTGCCAGCAGCTCGTACAGGGGTTCGAGCAATCAGCCCCAGCATTTT

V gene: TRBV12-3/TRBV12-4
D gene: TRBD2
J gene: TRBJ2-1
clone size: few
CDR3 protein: CASSLLLGLAVDNEQFF
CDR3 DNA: TGTGCCAGCAGTTTACTGTTAGGACTAGCGGTGGACAATGAGCAGTTCTTC

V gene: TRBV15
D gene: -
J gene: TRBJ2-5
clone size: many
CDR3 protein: CATSRVRGAGETQYF
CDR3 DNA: TGTGCCACCAGCAGAGTCAGGGGGGCCGGGGAGACCCAGTACTTC

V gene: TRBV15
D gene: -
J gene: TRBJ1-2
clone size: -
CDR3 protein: CATSRVGETKGLGGYTF
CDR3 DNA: TGTGCCACCAGCAGAGTAGGAGAAACTAAGGGGCTGGGCGGCTACACCTTC

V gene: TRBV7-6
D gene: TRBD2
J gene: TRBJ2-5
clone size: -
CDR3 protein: CASSPGLAGTETQYF
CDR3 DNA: TGTGCCAGCAGCCCGGGACTAGCGGGGACAGAGACCCAGTACTTC

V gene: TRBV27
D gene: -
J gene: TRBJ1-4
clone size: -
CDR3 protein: CASSHRGPPTNEKLFF
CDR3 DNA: TGTGCCAGCAGCCACCGGGGGCCCCCAACTAATGAAAAACTGTTTTTT

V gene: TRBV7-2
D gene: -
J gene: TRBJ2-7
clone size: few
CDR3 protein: CASSLPGRLYEQYF
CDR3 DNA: TGTGCCAGCAGCTTACCCGGACGGCTCTACGAGCAGTACTTC

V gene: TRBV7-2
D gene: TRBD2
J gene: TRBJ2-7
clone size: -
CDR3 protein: CASSSPASGYEQYF
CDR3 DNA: TGTGCCAGCAGCTCCCCCGCTAGCGGCTACGAGCAGTACTTC

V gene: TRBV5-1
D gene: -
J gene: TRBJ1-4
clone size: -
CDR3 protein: CASSSGTAGKLFF
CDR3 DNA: TGCGCCAGCAGCAGTGGGACGGCAGGAAAACTGTTTTTT

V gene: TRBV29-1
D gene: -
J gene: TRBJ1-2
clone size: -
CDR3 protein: CSFRALGYGYTF
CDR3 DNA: TGCAGCTTTCGGGCTTTGGGCTATGGCTACACCTTC

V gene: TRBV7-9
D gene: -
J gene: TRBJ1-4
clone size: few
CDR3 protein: CASSYGREREKLFF
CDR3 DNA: TGTGCCAGCAGTTACGGACGGGAGCGGGAAAAACTGTTTTTT

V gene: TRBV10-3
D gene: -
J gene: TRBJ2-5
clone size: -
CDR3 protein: CAISPRALQETQYF
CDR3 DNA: TGTGCCATCAGCCCCCGGGCGTTGCAAGAGACCCAGTACTTC

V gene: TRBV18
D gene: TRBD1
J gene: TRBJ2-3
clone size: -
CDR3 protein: CASSPSVTGAADTQYF
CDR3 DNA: TGTGCCAGCTCACCCTCAGTGACAGGGGCCGCAGATACGCAGTATTTT

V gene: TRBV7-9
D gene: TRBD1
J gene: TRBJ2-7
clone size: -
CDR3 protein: CASSLGRGQGNYEQYF
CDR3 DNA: TGTGCCAGCAGCTTAGGGCGAGGACAGGGAAATTACGAGCAGTACTTC